This T cell receptor (beta chain) comes out of a study of T cells in Graves' hyperthyroidism and ophthalmopathy. As for the study in general: Peripheral blood specimens were obtained at initial diagnosis, prior to any treatment. Regarding the study as a whole: Most clonotypes expanded in thyroid above 0.001 were likewise present in blood.

There were TCR beta CDR3 regions amplified from RNA transcripts. When the TCR CDR3 underwent first-round RT-PCR, the HTBI primer set was used. From the multiplex PCR reads, TCRdb called clonotypes with MiXCR, one entry per CDR3 protein. The sample lists about 290,000 distinct CDR3 sequences, approximately 18% occurring once. This clonotype was observed a few times. Antigen unknown. The clonotype was recovered from a man in his fifties or sixties with Graves' ophthalmopathy. Material for sequencing was blood.

The CDR3 nucleotides are TGTGCCAGCAGCCGAGTCCGACAGGGGGCGCGGACAGATACGCAGTATTTT. This gives the protein CASSRVRQGARTDTQYF. J is TRBJ2-3 and V is TRBV6-1; 10 bases are shared with TRBD1. V shed 6 bases, J shed 3 bases, and the junction held 12 bases outside the gene matches. The germline V gene has CDR1 MNHNS and CDR2 SASEGT. The CDR3 consists of 17 residues.